The 4 T cell receptor beta chains below were found in one sample sequenced in a study of high-grade serous ovarian cancer treatment subgroups. Sequencing used immunoSEQ multiplex PCR; TCRdb keeps in-frame clones, though not all of them. The sample holds 15,000 to 20,000 clones; around 79% are singletons and the top ten take about 6%. The tumor samples were collected prior to definitive surgery or chemotherapy. Sequencing used tumor tissue. Receptors originate from a human donor with high-grade serous ovarian cancer.

In DNA, the CDR3 is TGTGCCAGCAGGGATACAGGGAGGGGCGATACATATACGCAGTATTTT. Its protein product is CASRDTGRGDTYTQYF. The V and J genes are TRBV28 and TRBJ2-3, with D tentatively TRBD2 (7 bases). Germline CDR1 MDHEN, CDR2 SYDVKM. With 6 bases removed from V and 7 bases from J, the gap between germline ends came to 23 bases. The CDR3 covers 16 residues.

This chain joins TRBV6-5 and TRBJ2-5; TRBD1 is a possible D gene (5 bases). The germline V and J ends were trimmed by 7 bases and 2 bases, with 11 bases remaining between them. The germline V gene encodes CDR1 MNHEY and CDR2 SVGAGI. CDR3 length: 13 amino acids. The CDR3 sequence is CASKAGWQETQYF. CDR3 bases: TGTGCCAGCAAAGCAGGGTGGCAAGAGACCCAGTACTTC.

The table lists this clone with a few counts. The chain employs TRBV5-1 and TRBJ1-5; D is unclear. V lost 0 bases, J lost 7 bases, and 8 bases lay in between. The CDR3 has 13 amino acids. Germline lookup yields CDR1 SGHRS and CDR2 YFSETQ. CDR3 bases: TGCGCCAGCAGCTTGGCCGAAGGACAGCCCCAGCATTTT. Its protein is CASSLAEGQPQHF.

The V and J genes are TRBV2 and TRBJ1-2, with D possibly matching TRBD1 (5 bases). Germline CDR1 reads SNHLY; CDR2 reads FYNNEI. The V gene lost 2 bases and the J gene lost 7 bases, with 17 bases spanning the gap. This CDR3 has 15 residues. CDR3 nucleotide sequence: TGTGCCAGCAGTGAACAAGGCAGGGCCCGACCTGGCTACACCTTC. Protein sequence: CASSEQGRARPGYTF.